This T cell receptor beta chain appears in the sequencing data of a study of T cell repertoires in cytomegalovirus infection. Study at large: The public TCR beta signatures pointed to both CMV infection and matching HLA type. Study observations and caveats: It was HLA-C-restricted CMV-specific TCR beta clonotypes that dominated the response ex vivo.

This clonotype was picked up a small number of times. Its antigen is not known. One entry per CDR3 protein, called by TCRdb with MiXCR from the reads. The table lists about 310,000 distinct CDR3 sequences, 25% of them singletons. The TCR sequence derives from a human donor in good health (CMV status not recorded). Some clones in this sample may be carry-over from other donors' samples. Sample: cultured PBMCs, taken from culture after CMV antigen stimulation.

The CDR3 DNA is TGTGCCAGCAGCTTAGGGGGGAGTGACAATGAGCAGTTCTTC. This translates into CASSLGGSDNEQFF. The chain uses TRBV11-3 and TRBJ2-1, with D possibly being TRBD1 or TRBD2 (5 bases each). The CDR3 runs 14 residues. Germline V CDR1 and CDR2: SGHNT, YENEEA. The V end was cut by 1 base, the J end by 5 bases, with 9 bases between.